The entry below gives a single TCR beta chain sequence along with its context. Its matching antigen is unknown. Constant-segment-primed 5'RACE gave TCR alpha and TCR beta cDNA libraries with sample barcodes and UMIs. TCRdb used MiXCR to reprocess the 5' RACE reads, holding one entry per CDR3 protein. Among some 62,000 distinct CDR3 sequences listed, over 8.5% were seen once. This record comes from a study of T-cell memory formation after mild COVID-19. Study conclusions and caveats: Whether second-wave clones peaking at day 37 were SARS-CoV-2 specific went unconfirmed.

Germline V lookup: CDR1 SEHNR, CDR2 FQNEAQ (reference sequence). With 1 base removed from V and 8 bases from J, the gap between germline ends came to 11 bases. This CDR3 is 14 amino acids long. Sequencing input: PBMCs or a T cell subset sorted from them (not recorded which). This TCR was sampled from a young man who had mild COVID-19 (a few samples of this study predate the infection). Cell type and time point are not known. The rearrangement joins TRBV7-9 to TRBJ1-4; D gene unclear. CDR3 nucleotide sequence: TGTGCCAGCAGCTTAGTGGCGGGGAAAGAAAAACTGTTTTTT. Translated, it gives CASSLVAGKEKLFF.